Listed below are T cell receptor beta chains from one sample, sequenced in a study of cytomegalovirus exposure and HLA in healthy donors. Clones were read by immunoSEQ multiplex PCR, and TCRdb kept only the in-frame ones, dropping some. The table lists 95,000 to 110,000 clones, roughly 72% of them singletons. The specimen was PBMCs. The receptors stem from a man aged 30 to 39 in good health and CMV-seronegative. Both conserved end residues are trimmed from each CDR3. Each record gives: V gene, J gene, CDR3 protein.

v_call: TRBV5-4; j_call: TRBJ2-3; cdr3_aa: ASSLGSRVTDTQY
v_call: TRBV29-1; j_call: TRBJ2-1; cdr3_aa: SAKDRATYNEQF
v_call: TRBV5-1; j_call: TRBJ1-2; cdr3_aa: ASSLDTDRGYGYT
v_call: TRBV9; j_call: TRBJ1-3; cdr3_aa: ASSVQGSGNTIY
v_call: TRBV7-6; j_call: TRBJ2-3; cdr3_aa: ASSFGSGTDTQY
v_call: TRBV30; j_call: TRBJ1-1; cdr3_aa: AWSPLDRGLTEAF
v_call: TRBV29-1; j_call: TRBJ2-3; cdr3_aa: SVGAGGLSDTQY
v_call: TRBV7-9; j_call: TRBJ2-7; cdr3_aa: ASTESLGSSYEQY
v_call: TRBV30; j_call: TRBJ2-7; cdr3_aa: AWSSVPAYEQY
v_call: TRBV10-3; j_call: TRBJ2-5; cdr3_aa: AISASGGESVQETQY